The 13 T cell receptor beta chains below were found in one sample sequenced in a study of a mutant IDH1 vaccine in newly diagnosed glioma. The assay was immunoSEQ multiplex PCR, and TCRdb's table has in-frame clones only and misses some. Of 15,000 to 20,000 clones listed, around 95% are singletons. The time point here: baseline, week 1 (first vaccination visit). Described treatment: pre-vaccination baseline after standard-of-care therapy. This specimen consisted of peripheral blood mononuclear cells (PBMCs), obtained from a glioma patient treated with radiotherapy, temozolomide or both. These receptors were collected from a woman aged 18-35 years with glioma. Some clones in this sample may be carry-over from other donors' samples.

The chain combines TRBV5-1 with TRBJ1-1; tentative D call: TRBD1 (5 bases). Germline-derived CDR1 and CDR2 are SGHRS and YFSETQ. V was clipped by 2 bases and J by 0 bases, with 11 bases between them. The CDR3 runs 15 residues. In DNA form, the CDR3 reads TGCGCCAGCAGCTTCGGGGGTCCTATGAACACTGAAGCTTTCTTT. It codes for CASSFGGPMNTEAFF.

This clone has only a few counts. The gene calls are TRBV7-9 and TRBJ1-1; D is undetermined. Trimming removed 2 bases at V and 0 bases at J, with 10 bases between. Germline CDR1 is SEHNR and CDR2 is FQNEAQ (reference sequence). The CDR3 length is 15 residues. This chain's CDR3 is CASSLLGYMNTEAFF. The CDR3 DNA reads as TGTGCCAGCAGCTTATTGGGTTACATGAACACTGAAGCTTTCTTT.

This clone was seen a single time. CDR3 region: CASSWIPGQTNTEAFF. CDR3 nucleotide sequence: TGTGCCAGCAGCTGGATCCCGGGACAAACGAACACTGAAGCTTTCTTT. The V gene is TRBV5-8, the J gene TRBJ1-1; D may be TRBD1 (6 bases). This CDR3 region has 16 residues. Germline CDR1 reads SGHTS; CDR2 reads YDEGEE. Trimming cost V 3 bases and J 1 base, with 16 bases left between them.

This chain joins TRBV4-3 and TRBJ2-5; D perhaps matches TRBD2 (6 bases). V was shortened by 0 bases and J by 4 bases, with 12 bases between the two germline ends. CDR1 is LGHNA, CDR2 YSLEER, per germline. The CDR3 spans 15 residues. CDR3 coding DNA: TGCGCCAGCAGCCAAGATCGTGGAGCGGGAGAGACCCAGTACTTC. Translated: CASSQDRGAGETQYF.

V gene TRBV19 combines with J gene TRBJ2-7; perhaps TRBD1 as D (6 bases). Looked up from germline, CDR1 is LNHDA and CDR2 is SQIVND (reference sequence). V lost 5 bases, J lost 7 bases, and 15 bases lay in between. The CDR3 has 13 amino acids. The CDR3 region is CASSPIITGEQYF. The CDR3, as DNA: TGTGCCAGTAGTCCAATAATTACAGGGGAGCAGTACTTC.

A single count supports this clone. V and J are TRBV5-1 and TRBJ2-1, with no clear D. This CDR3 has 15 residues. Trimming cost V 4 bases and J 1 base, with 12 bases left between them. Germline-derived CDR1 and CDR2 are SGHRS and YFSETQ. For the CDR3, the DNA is TGCGCCAGCAGCCTAACCGGGTCTTCCTACAATGAGCAGTTCTTC. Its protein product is CASSLTGSSYNEQFF. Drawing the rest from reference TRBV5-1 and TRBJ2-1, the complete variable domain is KAGVTQTPRYLIKTRGQQVTLSCSPISGHRSVSWYQQTPGQGLQFLFEYFSETQRNKGNFPGRFSGRQFSNSRSEMNVSTLELGDSALYLCASSLTGSSYNEQFFGPGTRLTVL.

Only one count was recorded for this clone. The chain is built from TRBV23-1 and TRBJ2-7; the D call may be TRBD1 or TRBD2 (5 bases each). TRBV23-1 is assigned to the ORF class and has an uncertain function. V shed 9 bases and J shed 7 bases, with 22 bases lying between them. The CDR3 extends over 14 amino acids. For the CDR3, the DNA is TGCGCCAGTTTCCGGGCCGGGGCTACTAGGGAGCAGTACTTC. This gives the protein CASFRAGATREQYF.

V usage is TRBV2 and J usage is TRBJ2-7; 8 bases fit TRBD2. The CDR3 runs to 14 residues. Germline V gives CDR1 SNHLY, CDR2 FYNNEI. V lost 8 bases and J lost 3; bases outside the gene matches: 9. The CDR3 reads CASAETSAIYEQYF. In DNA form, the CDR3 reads TGTGCCAGCGCAGAGACTAGCGCGATCTACGAGCAGTACTTC.

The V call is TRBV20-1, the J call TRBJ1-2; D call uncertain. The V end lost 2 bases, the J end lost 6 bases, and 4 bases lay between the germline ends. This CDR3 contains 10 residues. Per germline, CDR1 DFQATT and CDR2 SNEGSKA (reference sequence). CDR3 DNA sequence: TGCAGTGCTAGATTGGATGGCTACACCTTC. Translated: CSARLDGYTF.

The CDR3 region is CASSTGGGPSNQPQHF. CDR3 in DNA: TGTGCCAGCAGCACGGGGGGCGGCCCTAGCAATCAGCCCCAGCATTTT. J is TRBJ1-5 and V is TRBV7-9, with D possibly matching TRBD1 (6 bases). Germline CDR1 is SEHNR and CDR2 is FQNEAQ (reference sequence). The CDR3 consists of 16 residues. V was pared by 5 bases and J by 0 bases, with 14 bases between.

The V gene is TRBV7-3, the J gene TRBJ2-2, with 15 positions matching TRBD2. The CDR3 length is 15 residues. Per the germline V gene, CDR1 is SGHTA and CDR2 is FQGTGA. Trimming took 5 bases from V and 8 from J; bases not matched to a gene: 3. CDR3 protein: CASSLGLAGGGELFF. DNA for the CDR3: TGTGCCAGCAGCCTGGGACTAGCGGGAGGAGGGGAGCTGTTTTTT.

The CDR3, as DNA: TGCGCCAGCAGCCTTTACCCGGGTGCGGGAGGTAACACCGGGGAGCTGTTTTTT. It yields the protein CASSLYPGAGGNTGELFF. J is TRBJ2-2 and V is TRBV5-1; 8 bases map to TRBD2. The CDR3 totals 18 residues. Trimming took 4 bases from V and 2 from J; bases not matched to a gene: 13. The V gene's germline CDR1 is SGHRS and CDR2 YFSETQ.

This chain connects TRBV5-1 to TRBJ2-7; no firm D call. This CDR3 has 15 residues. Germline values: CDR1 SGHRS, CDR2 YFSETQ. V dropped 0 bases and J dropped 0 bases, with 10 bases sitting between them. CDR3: CASSLVADFSYEQYF. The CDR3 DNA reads TGCGCCAGCAGCTTGGTGGCAGATTTCTCCTACGAGCAGTACTTC.